This entry lists 3 T cell receptor beta chains sequenced from one sample in a study of cytomegalovirus exposure and HLA in healthy donors. 60 Vbeta and 13 Jbeta primers were used in PCR. Method: immunoSEQ multiplex PCR; TCRdb's copy keeps in-frame clones and lacks some. The sample has tens of thousands of clones, about 88% seen once. Sequenced input: PBMCs. Receptors originate from a man aged 18 to 35 in good health and CMV-seronegative.

This clone has only one observation. The CDR3 DNA reads as TGTGCCAGCAGTTTCGGACAGCGCACAGATACGCAGTATTTT. Its protein product is CASSFGQRTDTQYF. The J gene is TRBJ2-3, the V gene TRBV7-8, with D perhaps matching TRBD1 (6 bases). CDR1 is SGHVS and CDR2 is FQNEAQ in the germline V gene. CDR3 length: 14 amino acids. V was shortened by 6 bases and J by 1 base, with 11 bases between the two germline ends.

This clone was observed at least ten times. This rearrangement joins TRBV2 to TRBJ1-4, with D uncertain. This CDR3 has 14 residues. Germline V gene data show CDR1 as SNHLY and CDR2 as FYNNEI. V lost 2 bases and J lost 8, with 12 bases in between. The CDR3 is CASSEQALMEKLFF. DNA of the CDR3: TGTGCCAGCAGTGAACAGGCCTTAATGGAAAAACTGTTTTTT.

The chain has TRBV7-6 and TRBJ1-1, with 8 bases that match TRBD1. V gave up 5 bases and J gave up 2 bases; unmatched junction bases: 7. Germline CDR1 SGHVS, CDR2 FNYEAQ. The CDR3 runs 15 residues. In DNA, the CDR3 is TGTGCCAGCAGCATCCCACAGGGGGGAAACACTGAAGCTTTCTTT. This codes for CASSIPQGGNTEAFF.